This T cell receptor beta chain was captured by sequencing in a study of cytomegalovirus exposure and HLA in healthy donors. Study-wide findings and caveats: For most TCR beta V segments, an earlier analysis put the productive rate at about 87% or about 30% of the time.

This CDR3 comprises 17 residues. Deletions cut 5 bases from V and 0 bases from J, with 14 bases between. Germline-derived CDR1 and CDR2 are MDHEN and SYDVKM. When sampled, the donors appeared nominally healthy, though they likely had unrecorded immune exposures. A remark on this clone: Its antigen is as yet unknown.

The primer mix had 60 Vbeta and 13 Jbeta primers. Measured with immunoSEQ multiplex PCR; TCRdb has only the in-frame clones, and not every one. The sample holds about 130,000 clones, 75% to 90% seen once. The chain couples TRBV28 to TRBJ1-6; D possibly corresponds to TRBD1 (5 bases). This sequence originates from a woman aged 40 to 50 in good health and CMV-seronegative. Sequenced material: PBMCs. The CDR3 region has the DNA TGTGCCAGCAGTGCCTGGACATTGAGCTCCTATAATTCACCCCTCCACTTT. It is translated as CASSAWTLSSYNSPLHF. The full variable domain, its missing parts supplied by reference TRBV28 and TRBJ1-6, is DVKVTQSSRYLVKRTGEKVFLECVQDMDHENMFWYRQDPGLGLRLIYFSYDVKMKEKGDIPEGYSVSREKKERFSLILESASTNQTSMYLCASSAWTLSSYNSPLHFGNGTRLTVT.